The 13 T cell receptor beta chains given below trace back to one sample, sequenced in a study of blood T cell repertoires in COVID-19. The method was immunoSEQ multiplex PCR; TCRdb's version includes in-frame clones alone and lacks a portion of them. The sample holds about 160,000 clones; approximately 80% are singletons and the top ten take about 10%. Sequencing input: peripheral blood. The receptors stem from a woman of 80 years or more with active or convalescent COVID-19.

The chain combines TRBV27 with TRBJ2-2; 9 positions agree with TRBD1. Germline CDR1 and CDR2: MNHEY and SMNVEV (reference sequence). This CDR3 contains 14 residues. Trimming took 5 bases from V and 8 from J; bases not matched to a gene: 6. The CDR3 spells CASSRDRVRGELFF. In DNA, the CDR3 is TGTGCCAGCAGTCGGGACAGGGTGAGAGGGGAGCTGTTTTTT.

The V gene is TRBV15, the J gene TRBJ2-1; TRBD2 matches at 8 bases. CDR3 length: 18 amino acids. With 5 bases clipped from V and 0 bases from J, the junction kept 12 bases outside the gene matches. The V gene's germline CDR1 is LNHNV and CDR2 YYDKDF (reference sequence). CDR3 coding DNA: TGTGCCACCAGCCCCTCCCCCCGTAGCGGGGTCTCCTACAATGAGCAGTTCTTC. Its translation is CATSPSPRSGVSYNEQFF.

The chain couples TRBV7-8 to TRBJ2-7; TRBD1 might be the D (7 bases). The CDR3 has 16 residues. Trimming left V 0 bases short and J 4 bases short, with 16 bases between. Germline V CDR1 and CDR2: SGHVS, FQNEAQ. This chain's CDR3 is CASSLALGGGTYEQYF. The CDR3 DNA reads as TGTGCCAGCAGCTTAGCGCTTGGAGGGGGCACATACGAGCAGTACTTC.

The chain combines TRBV7-2 with TRBJ2-2; 7 bases map to TRBD2. Germline values: CDR1 SGHTA, CDR2 FQGNSA. Trimming removed 3 bases from V and 4 bases from J; junction bases left unmatched: 8. This CDR3 region has 16 residues. The CDR3 region is CASSFRGSGVTGELFF. The CDR3 DNA follows: TGTGCCAGCAGCTTTAGGGGAAGCGGGGTCACCGGGGAGCTGTTTTTT.

The chain recombines TRBV7-6 with TRBJ1-3, with 8 bases fitting TRBD1. CDR3 length: 15 residues. V trimming: 5 bases; J trimming: 4 bases; junction bases outside the gene matches: 7. Germline V lookup: CDR1 SGHVS, CDR2 FNYEAQ. CDR3 region: CASSAIRDRGNTIYF. The CDR3 region has the DNA TGTGCCAGCAGCGCGATCCGGGACAGGGGAAACACCATATATTTT.

This clone has just one count. The chain has TRBV11-2 and TRBJ1-1, with D uncertain. Trimming pared 0 bases from V and 0 bases from J, leaving 8 bases between. Germline V gene lookup returns CDR1 SGHAT and CDR2 FQNNGV. CDR3 length equals 15 residues. CDR3 bases: TGTGCCAGCAGCTTAGATACAGATATGAACACTGAAGCTTTCTTT. It specifies CASSLDTDMNTEAFF.

The rearrangement uses TRBV21-1 and TRBJ1-2. TRBV21-1 is an annotated pseudogene. The CDR3 is made up of 11 amino acids. The CDR3 nucleotides are TGTGCCAGCAGCCCTAACGGGGGCTACACCTTC. Its translation: CASSPNGGYTF.

This clone was found a few times. The chain carries TRBV4-1 and TRBJ1-1, with TRBD1 matching over 7 bases. Germline trimming cut 5 bases from V and 5 bases from J; bases unmatched to any gene: 14. Germline assignment: CDR1 MGHRA and CDR2 YSYEKL. This CDR3 is built from 16 residues. For the CDR3, the DNA is TGCGCCAGCAGCGATGACATAAACAGGGGATGGACTGAAGCTTTCTTT. Its protein is CASSDDINRGWTEAFF.

This chain links TRBV21-1 with TRBJ1-1; the table's TRBD1 call for D was not verified on the DNA. TRBV21-1 is flagged as a pseudogene. The CDR3 runs to 16 residues. CDR3 bases: TGTGCCAGCAGCACCCTGATCCAGGGGGTACGGACTGAAGCTTTCTTT. Its translation: CASSTLIQGVRTEAFF.

This chain uses TRBV18 with TRBJ2-6, with no clear D. This CDR3 is built from 15 residues. Trimming shortened V by 8 bases and J by 1 base, and 12 bases separated the two germline ends. Germline lookup yields CDR1 KGHSH and CDR2 LQKENI. This chain's CDR3 is CASANSGSGANVLTF. As DNA, the CDR3 is TGTGCCAGCGCGAATTCCGGGTCTGGGGCCAACGTCCTGACTTTC.

The rearrangement joins TRBV29-1 to TRBJ1-5; 9 positions match TRBD1. With V trimmed by 6 bases and J by 3 bases, 6 bases remained unmatched. Germline values: CDR1 SQVTM, CDR2 ANQGSEA. The CDR3 sequence is 14 residues long. The CDR3 DNA reads TGCAGCGTCGGGACAGGGCCCCCCAATCAGCCCCAGCATTTT. Its translation: CSVGTGPPNQPQHF.

This clone was detected only once. CDR3 sequence reads: CASSPPFESGGAINEQFF. Here the CDR3 DNA reads TGTGCCAGCTCACCACCATTCGAGAGCGGGGGGGCCATCAATGAGCAGTTCTTC. The chain uses TRBV18 and TRBJ2-1, with 10 bases lining up with TRBD2. This CDR3 is 18 amino acids long. Germline V gives CDR1 KGHSH, CDR2 LQKENI. V was pared by 0 bases and J by 6 bases, with 11 bases of the junction left unmatched.

The V gene is TRBV27, the J gene TRBJ1-1, with D possibly matching TRBD1 (5 bases). CDR1 MNHEY and CDR2 SMNVEV come from the germline V gene (reference sequence). The CDR3 runs 13 residues. The ends were cut back, 8 bases at V and 7 bases at J, with 17 bases in the middle. CDR3 bases: TGTGCCAGCTTGGGACTTTTGAGAGGTGAAGCTTTCTTT. Translating it yields CASLGLLRGEAFF.